One sample yielded the 25 T cell receptor beta chains listed below, sequenced in a study of patients and donors after allogeneic stem cell transplantation. TCRdb independently ran MiXCR on the RT-PCR reads; one entry per CDR3 protein. The sample contains some 200,000 distinct CDR3 sequences, 41% of which appear only once. Specimen: blood, either unsorted or a sorted T cell fraction (not recorded which). These TCRs come from a human donor who was either an allogeneic HSCT recipient or a stem cell or donor lymphocyte infusion donor (not recorded which). It is not recorded whose cells these are; they may come from a transplant donor.

V is TRBV7-6 and J is TRBJ2-7; D may be TRBD1 or TRBD2 (5 bases each). V gave up 2 bases and J gave up 2 bases, with 13 bases separating them. The CDR3 length is 15 residues. CDR1 and CDR2 from the germline V gene are SGHVS and FNYEAQ. The CDR3 protein is CASSLTRDPAYEQYF. CDR3 sequence (DNA): TGTGCCAGCAGCTTAACCCGGGACCCAGCCTACGAGCAGTACTTC.

The chain recombines TRBV15 with TRBJ2-1; D ambiguous. Germline V lookup: CDR1 LNHNV, CDR2 YYDKDF (reference sequence). The V end lost 2 bases, the J end lost 8 bases, and 7 bases lay between the germline ends. There are 12 residues in the CDR3. Written as DNA, the CDR3 is TGTGCCACCAGCAGATCTGTAGATGAGCAGTTCTTC. This gives the protein CATSRSVDEQFF.

This clonotype was seen only a few times. The chain carries TRBV5-8 and TRBJ2-1; 12 nucleotides agree with TRBD1. Trimming removed 4 bases from V and 6 bases from J; junction bases left unmatched: 8. The CDR3 is 16 residues long. Germline CDR1 is SGHTS and CDR2 is YDEGEE. The CDR3 reads CASSTSGTGGLNEQFF. The CDR3 coding sequence is TGTGCCAGCAGCACATCCGGGACAGGGGGCCTCAATGAGCAGTTCTTC.

This rearrangement joins TRBV30 to TRBJ1-2; the D gene is possibly TRBD1 (5 bases). This CDR3 is 12 amino acids long. Germline-derived CDR1 and CDR2 are GTSNPN and SVGIG (reference sequence). Between the trimmed V and J ends, which lost 8 bases and 3 bases, there was a span of 13 bases. CDR3: CAALGTDYGYTF. As DNA, the CDR3 is TGTGCCGCCCTCGGGACGGACTATGGCTACACCTTC.

This clonotype was observed a few times. The genes are TRBV6-5 and TRBJ1-1; D not certain. Germline loops: CDR1 MNHEY, CDR2 SVGAGI. The CDR3 sequence is 12 residues long. Trimming shortened V by 7 bases and J by 4 bases, and 10 bases separated the two germline ends. The CDR3: CASMDGATEAFF. As DNA, the CDR3 is TGTGCCAGCATGGATGGCGCCACTGAAGCTTTCTTT.

In nucleotides, the CDR3 is TGTGCCAGCGGGGAAAACCCACAAGATACGCAGTATTTT. It encodes CASGENPQDTQYF. The genes are TRBV7-3 and TRBJ2-3; D gene uncertain. Germline values: CDR1 SGHTA, CDR2 FQGTGA. V lost 8 bases and J 5 bases, leaving 14 bases between the germline ends. The CDR3 has 13 amino acids. The entire variable domain, with the rest obtained from reference TRBV7-3 and TRBJ2-3, is as follows: GAGVSQTPSNKVTEKGKYVELRCDPISGHTALYWYRQSLGQGPEFLIYFQGTGAADDSGLPNDRFFAVRPEGSVSTLKIQRTERGDSAVYLCASGENPQDTQYFGPGTRLTVL.

V is TRBV12-3 or TRBV12-4 and J is TRBJ1-3, with D tentatively TRBD1 (5 bases). This CDR3 region has 17 residues. The V and J ends lost 6 bases and 0 bases respectively, with 18 bases between them. The DNA of the CDR3 is TGTGCCAGCAGCCCCGGGACTTGGGGTCTCTCTGGAAACACCATATATTTT. It specifies CASSPGTWGLSGNTIYF.

The CDR3 sequence: CASSPAGQVYGYTF. The CDR3 nucleotides are TGTGCCAGCAGCCCGGCCGGACAGGTCTATGGCTACACCTTC. The chain employs TRBV7-9 and TRBJ1-2; TRBD1 agrees at 7 bases. The germline V gene encodes CDR1 SEHNR and CDR2 FQNEAQ (reference sequence). Trimming at V came to 5 bases and at J to 4 bases, leaving 7 bases not matched to a gene. The CDR3 consists of 14 residues.

V and J are TRBV18 and TRBJ2-2; D assignment may be TRBD1 or TRBD2 (5 bases each). CDR1 is KGHSH and CDR2 is LQKENI in the germline V gene. This CDR3 is 17 amino acids long. The V end was cut by 4 bases, the J end by 2 bases, with 17 bases between. CDR3: CASSRPRGALNTGELFF. In DNA, the CDR3 is TGTGCCAGCTCACGCCCCCGAGGGGCATTAAACACCGGGGAGCTGTTTTTT.

This clonotype was seen a handful of times. The chain combines TRBV4-3 with TRBJ1-1; no firm D call. Trimming stripped 0 bases from V and 4 bases from J, with 18 bases between. The CDR3 spans 17 residues. The germline gives CDR1 LGHNA, CDR2 YSLEER. The CDR3 DNA is TGCGCCAGCAGCCAAGACACCCGAACAGCCTTGGGCACTGAAGCTTTCTTT. Translated: CASSQDTRTALGTEAFF.

The table lists this clonotype with many counts. This sequence joins TRBV2 and TRBJ1-1; D call uncertain. Germline V lookup: CDR1 SNHLY, CDR2 FYNNEI. This CDR3 is built from 14 residues. Deletions cut 8 bases from V and 0 bases from J, with 13 bases between. The CDR3 nucleotides are TGTGCCAGCTCCCCCCGGGGATTGAACACTGAAGCTTTCTTT. Translation: CASSPRGLNTEAFF.

J is TRBJ2-2 and V is TRBV3-1, with a possible D match to TRBD2 (6 bases). The CDR3 is made up of 16 amino acids. CDR1 is LGHDT and CDR2 is YNNKEL in the germline V gene (reference sequence). Trimming removed 0 bases at V and 2 bases at J, with 10 bases between. DNA of the CDR3: TGTGCCAGCAGCCAAGATCGGGGGACCAACACCGGGGAGCTGTTTTTT. Translating gives CASSQDRGTNTGELFF.

The chain carries TRBV2 and TRBJ2-3; 10 positions agree with TRBD1. Germline V gives CDR1 SNHLY, CDR2 FYNNEI. There are 15 residues in the CDR3. V lost 5 bases, J lost 2 bases, and 4 bases stayed unmatched. The CDR3, as DNA: TGTGCCAGCAGTCTTGGGACAGGGGCCACAGATACGCAGTATTTT. As protein: CASSLGTGATDTQYF.

The gene calls are TRBV13 and TRBJ2-7, with D possibly matching TRBD1 (5 bases). V was trimmed by 0 bases and J by 2 bases, leaving 11 bases between them. The CDR3 loop spans 15 amino acids. The V gene's germline CDR1 is PRHDT and CDR2 FYEKMQ (reference sequence). For the CDR3, the DNA is TGTGCCAGCAGCTTAGGTTCTACAGGCCCCTACGAGCAGTACTTC. Protein product: CASSLGSTGPYEQYF.

In this sample, this clonotype turned up a few times. J is TRBJ1-2 and V is TRBV9, with D maybe TRBD1 (6 bases). The CDR3 is made up of 11 amino acids. Germline lookup yields CDR1 SGDLS and CDR2 YYNGEE. The V end was cut by 3 bases, the J end by 11 bases, with 11 bases between. The CDR3 DNA sequence: TGTGCCAGCAGCGCAACAGGGATATACACCTTC. Its protein is CASSATGIYTF.

This chain uses TRBV5-1 with TRBJ2-7, with D tentatively TRBD2 (6 bases). Per germline, CDR1 SGHRS and CDR2 YFSETQ. The CDR3 covers 16 residues. Trimming took 1 base from V and 3 from J, leaving 17 bases between them. CDR3 DNA: TGCGCCAGCAGCTTGTTTACCGGGAGCGGCGGCTACGAGCAGTACTTC. Translated, it gives CASSLFTGSGGYEQYF. The full variable domain, with the rest looked up from reference TRBV5-1 and TRBJ2-7, is KAGVTQTPRYLIKTRGQQVTLSCSPISGHRSVSWYQQTPGQGLQFLFEYFSETQRNKGNFPGRFSGRQFSNSRSEMNVSTLELGDSALYLCASSLFTGSGGYEQYFGPGTRLTVT.

This clonotype was seen only a few times. The rearrangement links TRBV12-3 or TRBV12-4 to TRBJ2-1; TRBD2 matches at 8 bases. The CDR3 sequence is 14 residues long. V shed 5 bases, J shed 14 bases, and the junction held 14 bases outside the gene matches. CDR3 DNA: TGTGCCAGCAGTACCGGGACTAGTAGGGTTGGGGAGTTCTTC. Protein product: CASSTGTSRVGEFF.

The chain uses TRBV15 and TRBJ2-7, with 11 bases matching TRBD2. This CDR3 is 16 amino acids long. The V segment lost 3 bases and the J segment 0 bases; nucleotides outside the gene matches: 4. Germline-derived CDR1 and CDR2 are LNHNV and YYDKDF (reference sequence). CDR3 sequence (DNA): TGTGCCACCAGCAGTTCCGGGACTAGCGGCTCCTACGAGCAGTACTTC. It is translated as CATSSSGTSGSYEQYF.

The chain carries TRBV20-1 and TRBJ1-1; possible D gene TRBD1, 6 bases. The CDR3 has 15 amino acids. The V end was cut by 5 bases, the J end by 0 bases, with 16 bases between. Germline-derived CDR1 and CDR2 are DFQATT and SNEGSKA (reference sequence). CDR3: CSAGLTGTMNTEAFF. CDR3 bases: TGCAGTGCTGGCCTGACAGGCACCATGAACACTGAAGCTTTCTTT.

This clonotype was recorded a few times. The V and J genes are TRBV7-9 and TRBJ1-5; the D is unclear. Trimming left V 8 bases short and J 5 bases short, with 7 bases between. The CDR3 extends over 11 amino acids. CDR1 is SEHNR and CDR2 is FQNEAQ in the germline V gene (reference sequence). The DNA for the CDR3 is TGTGCCAGCGGAAAGTATCAGCCCCAGCATTTT. This translates into CASGKYQPQHF. Looking up the rest from reference TRBV7-9 and TRBJ1-5 gives the full variable domain: DTGVSQNPRHKITKRGQNVTFRCDPISEHNRLYWYRQTLGQGPEFLTYFQNEAQLEKSRLLSDRFSAERPKGSFSTLEIQRTEQGDSAMYLCASGKYQPQHFGDGTRLSIL.

This chain joins TRBV7-3 and TRBJ1-2; unclear D gene. V lost 3 bases and J lost 3, with 11 bases in between. The germline gives CDR1 SGHTA, CDR2 FQGTGA. The CDR3 has 14 residues. The CDR3 is CASSFERVYYGYTF. The CDR3 DNA follows: TGTGCCAGCAGCTTTGAGAGGGTATACTATGGCTACACCTTC.

This clonotype was seen a few times. J is TRBJ1-2 and V is TRBV11-2; D is unresolved. CDR3 length: 12 residues. Germline lookup yields CDR1 SGHAT and CDR2 FQNNGV. Between the trimmed V and J ends, which lost 6 bases and 8 bases, there was a span of 13 bases. CDR3 sequence (DNA): TGTGCCAGCAGATCACCAAATGGGGGCTACACCTTC. The encoded protein is CASRSPNGGYTF.

This clonotype was detected only a few times. CDR3 sequence reads: CSAKWGQGNEQFF. The CDR3 DNA reads TGCAGCGCAAAGTGGGGGCAGGGAAATGAGCAGTTCTTC. J is TRBJ2-1 and V is TRBV29-1; D is possibly TRBD1 (6 bases). Trimming removed 7 bases at V and 7 bases at J, with 17 bases between. The CDR3 spans 13 residues. Germline V gene lookup returns CDR1 SQVTM and CDR2 ANQGSEA.

The CDR3 DNA reads as TGTGCCAGCAGCGTCGACAATGAGCAGTTCTTC. Amino acids: CASSVDNEQFF. The V gene is TRBV9, the J gene TRBJ2-1; D gene unclear. V lost 2 bases, J lost 5 bases, and 2 bases lay in between. CDR3 length equals 11 residues. In germline, CDR1 is SGDLS, CDR2 YYNGEE.

In its sample, this clonotype was seen a few times. This sequence joins TRBV3-1 and TRBJ1-5, with D possibly TRBD1 on 6 matching bases. Per the germline V gene, CDR1 is LGHDT and CDR2 is YNNKEL (reference sequence). The CDR3 sequence is 15 residues long. V lost 1 base to trimming and J lost 3 bases, with 10 bases between them. In DNA form, the CDR3 reads TGTGCCAGCAGCCAAGGCGGGGACAACAATCAGCCCCAGCATTTT. Translating it yields CASSQGGDNNQPQHF. Full variable domain (rest looked up from reference TRBV3-1 and TRBJ1-5): DTAVSQTPKYLVTQMGNDKSIKCEQNLGHDTMYWYKQDSKKFLKIMFSYNNKELIINETVPNRFSPKSPDKAHLNLHINSLELGDSAVYFCASSQGGDNNQPQHFGDGTRLSIL.